One sample yielded the 6 T cell receptor beta chains listed below, sequenced in a study of metastatic and nonmetastatic thyroid tumors. Treatment of any kind had been given to no patient before thyroid surgery. TCRdb recomputed clones from the PCR reads via MiXCR. This table holds around 17,000 clones, 28% found once. The source material was tumor tissue. These receptors all stem from a female donor with papillary thyroid cancer or a benign thyroid nodule (not recorded which). Some clones in this sample may be carry-over from other donors' samples.

This chain uses TRBV6-1 with TRBJ2-1; D perhaps matches TRBD2 (5 bases). The CDR3 length is 15 residues. The germline CDR1 and CDR2 sequences are MNHNS and SASEGT. Trimming pared 3 bases from V and 0 bases from J, leaving 9 bases between. In nucleotides, the CDR3 is TGTGCCAGCAGTGACCGGGATTTCTCCTACAATGAGCAGTTCTTC. Its protein product is CASSDRDFSYNEQFF.

The chain combines TRBV6-4 with TRBJ2-7; 9 positions agree with TRBD2. This CDR3 is built from 16 residues. The ends lost 4 bases at V and 1 base at J; junction bases unmatched: 8. The germline gives CDR1 MRHNA, CDR2 SNTAGT. The CDR3: CASSGPSSGKSYEQYF. In DNA form, the CDR3 reads TGTGCCAGCAGTGGTCCATCTAGCGGGAAATCCTACGAGCAGTACTTC.

This clone was observed many times. This chain joins TRBV20-1 and TRBJ1-6; D is uncertain. Trimming took off 3 bases at V and 7 bases at J, with 7 bases between the two ends. CDR1 is DFQATT and CDR2 is SNEGSKA in the germline V gene (reference sequence). This CDR3 has 12 residues. CDR3 amino acids: CSARRKNSPLHF. CDR3 nucleotide sequence: TGCAGTGCTAGGCGGAAAAATTCACCCCTCCACTTT.

The gene calls are TRBV6-1 and TRBJ2-3, with TRBD2 matching over 9 bases. J gave up 5 bases and V 6 bases, and 6 bases lay outside the gene matches. The CDR3 has 14 amino acids. Germline V lookup: CDR1 MNHNS, CDR2 SASEGT. The CDR3 DNA is TGTGCCAGCAGAGGCGGGGGGGCTATAGATACGCAGTATTTT. Amino acid sequence: CASRGGGAIDTQYF.

The chain links TRBV11-2 to TRBJ2-6; D unclear. V gave up 8 bases and J gave up 1 base, with 21 bases separating them. This CDR3 spans 18 amino acids. From germline, CDR1 is SGHAT and CDR2 FQNNGV. The CDR3 nucleotides are TGTGCCAGCTTTATGGCCCCAGCCCTTTATTCTGGGGCCAACGTCCTGACTTTC. Translation: CASFMAPALYSGANVLTF.

This clone is large by share. The identical CDR3 is also encoded by other nucleotide sequences in the sample. The chain uses TRBV7-2 and TRBJ2-7; the D is unclear. The V and J ends lost 3 bases and 3 bases respectively, with 6 bases between them. Germline V lookup: CDR1 SGHTA, CDR2 FQGNSA. This CDR3 comprises 12 residues. For the CDR3, the DNA is TGTGCCAGCAGCTTTCAAGGCTACGAGCAGTACTTC. It yields the protein CASSFQGYEQYF.